These 12 T cell receptor beta chains were sequenced from one sample in a study of T-cell reconstitution after alpha-beta-depleted transplantation in children. Library preparation (for TCRbeta) was performed with unique molecular identifiers. MiXCR, applied by TCRdb to the PCR reads, yields one record per CDR3 protein. The table includes approximately 340,000 distinct CDR3 sequences, 10% to 13% detected once. This material consisted of PBMCs from the stem cell graft donor, taken from the stem cell graft. The receptors were sampled from a human donor who donated a stem cell graft to a child with acute lymphoblastic leukemia.

A few counts support this clonotype. Here the CDR3 DNA reads TGTGCCAGTTCGTCGCTTATACAGAACACAGATATCACGCAGTATTTT. Amino acid sequence: CASSSLIQNTDITQYF. The V gene is TRBV12-3 or TRBV12-4, the J gene TRBJ2-3, with D unclear. This CDR3 region has 16 residues. Trimming took off 9 bases at V and 9 bases at J, with 28 bases between the two ends.

This clonotype was observed a handful of times. The chain combines TRBV3-1 with TRBJ1-3; D remains ambiguous. Trimming left V 4 bases short and J 0 bases short, with 19 bases between. The CDR3 consists of 18 residues. Germline V CDR1 and CDR2: LGHDT, YNNKEL (reference sequence). CDR3 coding DNA: TGTGCCAGCAGCCTAAAAGTCGAGTTTCAGATCTCTGGAAACACCATATATTTT. Amino acids: CASSLKVEFQISGNTIYF.

This clonotype was counted ten times or more. This chain joins TRBV5-4 and TRBJ2-3; 10 bases align to TRBD2. CDR1 and CDR2 from the germline V gene are SGHNT and YYREEE (reference sequence). The V segment lost 5 bases and the J segment 2 bases; nucleotides outside the gene matches: 5. This CDR3 has 15 residues. The CDR3 here is CASSVLAGSTDTQYF. Written as DNA, the CDR3 is TGTGCCAGCAGTGTACTAGCGGGGTCCACAGATACGCAGTATTTT.

The chain employs TRBV6-5 and TRBJ2-2; tentatively, D is TRBD1 (6 bases). V was trimmed by 3 bases and J by 5 bases, leaving 13 bases between them. The germline CDR1 and CDR2 sequences are MNHEY and SVGAGI. This CDR3 comprises 15 residues. CDR3 sequence (DNA): TGTGCCAGCAGTTATCCCGGACAGACGACCGGGGAGCTGTTTTTT. As protein: CASSYPGQTTGELFF.

This clonotype was observed at least ten times. The chain has TRBV12-3 or TRBV12-4 and TRBJ1-1; D is undetermined. V shed 3 bases and J shed 5 bases, with 4 bases lying between them. The CDR3 totals 11 residues. The chain's CDR3 is CASSFGTEAFF. DNA of the CDR3: TGTGCCAGCAGTTTTGGGACTGAAGCTTTCTTT.

This clonotype was seen only a few times. The V gene is TRBV27, the J gene TRBJ2-7; D ambiguous. V was clipped by 3 bases and J by 3 bases, with 12 bases between them. CDR3 length: 14 residues. Germline V gene data show CDR1 as MNHEY and CDR2 as SMNVEV (reference sequence). DNA for the CDR3: TGTGCCAGCAGTTTCAAAGACTCCCACTACGAGCAGTACTTC. This translates into CASSFKDSHYEQYF.

V is TRBV12-3 or TRBV12-4 and J is TRBJ2-3, with D tentatively TRBD1 (5 bases). CDR3 length: 16 amino acids. Trimming took off 1 base at V and 2 bases at J, with 13 bases between the two ends. This CDR3 is CASSLGEDTSTDTQYF. CDR3 DNA: TGTGCCAGCAGTTTAGGAGAGGACACGTCCACAGATACGCAGTATTTT.

This clonotype has just a few counts. The chain recombines TRBV25-1 with TRBJ2-7; perhaps TRBD2 as D (7 bases). Per germline, CDR1 MGHDK and CDR2 SYGVNS. V dropped 5 bases and J dropped 3 bases, with 17 bases sitting between them. The CDR3 spans 15 residues. CDR3 in amino acids: CASSSPRGAGYEQYF. CDR3 nucleotides: TGTGCCAGCAGTTCCCCCCGGGGGGCTGGCTACGAGCAGTACTTC.

The CDR3 region is CASSQVSRGLYEQYF. In nucleotides, the CDR3 is TGTGCCAGCAGCCAAGTAAGTAGGGGGTTGTACGAGCAGTACTTC. The V gene is TRBV3-1, the J gene TRBJ2-7; possibly TRBD1 for D (6 bases). The CDR3 consists of 15 residues. In germline, CDR1 is LGHDT, CDR2 YNNKEL (reference sequence). V dropped 1 base and J dropped 4 bases, with 14 bases sitting between them.

This clonotype was observed at least ten times. This chain connects TRBV7-9 to TRBJ2-2; D possibly uses TRBD1 or TRBD2 (5 bases each). This CDR3 spans 16 amino acids. The germline V and J ends were trimmed by 1 base and 4 bases, with 13 bases remaining between them. Germline V gene lookup returns CDR1 SEHNR and CDR2 FQNEAQ (reference sequence). CDR3 in DNA: TGTGCCAGCAGCTTAGTAGTGGGAGACAGCACCGGGGAGCTGTTTTTT. Protein sequence: CASSLVVGDSTGELFF. Filled out from reference TRBV7-9 and TRBJ2-2, the complete variable domain reads DTGVSQNPRHKITKRGQNVTFRCDPISEHNRLYWYRQTLGQGPEFLTYFQNEAQLEKSRLLSDRFSAERPKGSFSTLEIQRTEQGDSAMYLCASSLVVGDSTGELFFGEGSRLTVL.

Only a few counts were recorded for this clonotype. The chain uses TRBV20-1 and TRBJ1-2, with 8 bases aligning to TRBD1. J lost 2 bases, V lost 7 bases, and 6 bases had no gene match. CDR3 size: 13 residues. Germline-derived CDR1 and CDR2 are DFQATT and SNEGSKA (reference sequence). Here the CDR3 DNA reads TGCAGTGGGGCCCAGGGGGCGAACTATGGCTACACCTTC. Translation: CSGAQGANYGYTF.

The rearrangement uses TRBV20-1 and TRBJ2-1; 8 bases are shared with TRBD1. This CDR3 region has 14 residues. V lost 3 bases and J lost 4; bases outside the gene matches: 5. Germline V CDR1 and CDR2: DFQATT, SNEGSKA (reference sequence). The CDR3 DNA sequence: TGCAGTGCTAGCCCGACAGGGGTATACAATGAGCAGTTCTTC. Its protein product is CSASPTGVYNEQFF.